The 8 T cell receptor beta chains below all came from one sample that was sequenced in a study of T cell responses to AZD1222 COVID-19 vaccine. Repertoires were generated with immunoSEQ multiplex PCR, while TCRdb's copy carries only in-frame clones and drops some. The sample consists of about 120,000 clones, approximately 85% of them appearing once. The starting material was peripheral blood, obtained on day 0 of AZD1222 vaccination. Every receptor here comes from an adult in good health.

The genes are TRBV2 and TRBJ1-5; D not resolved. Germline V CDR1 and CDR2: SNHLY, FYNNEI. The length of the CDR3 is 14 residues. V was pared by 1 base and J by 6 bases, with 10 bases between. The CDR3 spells CASSEGSGIQPQHF. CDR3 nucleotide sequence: TGTGCCAGCAGTGAAGGCTCGGGGATTCAGCCCCAGCATTTT.

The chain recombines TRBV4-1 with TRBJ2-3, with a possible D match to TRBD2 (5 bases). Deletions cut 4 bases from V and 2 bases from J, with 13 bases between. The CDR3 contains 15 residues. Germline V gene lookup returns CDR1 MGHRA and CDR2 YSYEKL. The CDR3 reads CASSPSGYFTDTQYF. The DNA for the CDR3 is TGCGCCAGCAGCCCCAGCGGCTACTTCACAGATACGCAGTATTTT.

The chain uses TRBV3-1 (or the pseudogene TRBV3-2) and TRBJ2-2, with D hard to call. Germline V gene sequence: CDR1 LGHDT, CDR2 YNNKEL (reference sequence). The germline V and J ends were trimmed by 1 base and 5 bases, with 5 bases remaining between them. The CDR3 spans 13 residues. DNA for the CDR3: TGTGCCAGCAGCCAAGTTTTAACCGGGGAGCTGTTTTTT. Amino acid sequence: CASSQVLTGELFF.

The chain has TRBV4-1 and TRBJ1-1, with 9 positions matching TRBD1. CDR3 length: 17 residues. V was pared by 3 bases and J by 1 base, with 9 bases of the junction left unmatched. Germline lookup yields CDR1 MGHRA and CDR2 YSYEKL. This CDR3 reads CASSQNLLGQGNTEAFF. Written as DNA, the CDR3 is TGCGCCAGCAGCCAGAATTTACTGGGACAGGGGAACACTGAAGCTTTCTTT.

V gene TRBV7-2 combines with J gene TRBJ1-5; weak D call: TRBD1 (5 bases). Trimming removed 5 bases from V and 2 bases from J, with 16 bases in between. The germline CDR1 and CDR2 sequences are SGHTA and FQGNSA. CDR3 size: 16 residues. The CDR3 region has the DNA TGTGCCAGCAGCCCAGCGGGGGGGTATGGCAATCAGCCCCAGCATTTT. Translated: CASSPAGGYGNQPQHF.

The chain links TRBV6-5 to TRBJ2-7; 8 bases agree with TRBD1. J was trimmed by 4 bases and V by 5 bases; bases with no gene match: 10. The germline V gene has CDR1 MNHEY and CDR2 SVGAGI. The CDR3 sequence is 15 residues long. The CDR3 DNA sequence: TGTGCCAGCAGTAACCGGGACAGGAGTAGGTACGAGCAGTACTTC. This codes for CASSNRDRSRYEQYF.

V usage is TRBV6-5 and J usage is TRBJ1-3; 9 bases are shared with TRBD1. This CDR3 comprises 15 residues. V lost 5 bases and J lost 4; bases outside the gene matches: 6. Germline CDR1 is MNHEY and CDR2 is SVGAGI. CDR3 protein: CASSNLGQGGNTIYF. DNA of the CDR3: TGTGCCAGCAGTAACCTGGGACAGGGAGGAAACACCATATATTTT.

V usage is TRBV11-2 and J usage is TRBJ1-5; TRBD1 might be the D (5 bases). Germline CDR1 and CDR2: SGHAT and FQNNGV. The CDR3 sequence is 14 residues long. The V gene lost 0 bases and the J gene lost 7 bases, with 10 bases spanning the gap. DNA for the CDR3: TGTGCCAGCAGCTTAGACGGGGGAGGCCAGCCCCAGCATTTT. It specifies CASSLDGGGQPQHF. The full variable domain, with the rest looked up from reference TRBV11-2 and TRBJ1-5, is EAGVAQSPRYKIIEKRQSVAFWCNPISGHATLYWYQQILGQGPKLLIQFQNNGVVDDSQLPKDRFSAERLKGVDSTLKIQPAKLEDSAVYLCASSLDGGGQPQHFGDGTRLSIL.